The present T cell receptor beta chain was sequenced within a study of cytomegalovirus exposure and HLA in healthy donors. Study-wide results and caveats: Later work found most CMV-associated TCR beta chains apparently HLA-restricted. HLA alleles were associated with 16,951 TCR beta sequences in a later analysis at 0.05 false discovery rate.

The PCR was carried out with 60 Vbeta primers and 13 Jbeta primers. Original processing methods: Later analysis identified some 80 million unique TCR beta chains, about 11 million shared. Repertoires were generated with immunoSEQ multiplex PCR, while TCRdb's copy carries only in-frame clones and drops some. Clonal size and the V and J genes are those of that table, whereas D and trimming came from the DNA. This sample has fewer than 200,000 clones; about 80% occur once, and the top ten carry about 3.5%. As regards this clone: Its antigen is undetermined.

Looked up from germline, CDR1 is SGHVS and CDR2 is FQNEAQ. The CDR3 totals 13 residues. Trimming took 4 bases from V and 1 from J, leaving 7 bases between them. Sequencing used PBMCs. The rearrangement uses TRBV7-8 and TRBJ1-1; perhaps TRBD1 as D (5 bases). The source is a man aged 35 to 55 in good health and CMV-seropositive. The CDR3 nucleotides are TGTGCCAGCAGCTCAGGACAGAACACTGAAGCTTTCTTT. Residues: CASSSGQNTEAFF.